These 18 T cell receptor beta chains were all obtained from the same sample, sequenced in a study of molecular identifiers for immune sequencing clone quantification. TCRdb processed the PCR reads anew with MiXCR; each CDR3 protein has one entry. Of about half a million distinct CDR3 sequences listed, over 20% were seen once; the top ten hold more than 0.8%. The sequenced material came from naive CD8+ T cells from blood, with Jurkat cell RNA spiked in. The subset: FACS-sorted CD8+CD4-CCR7+CD45RA+ naive T cells. These receptor sequences come from a human donor in good health. Some libraries in this study had Jurkat cell RNA spiked in.

The chain recombines TRBV4-1 with TRBJ2-1, with TRBD1 identical over 8 bases. J gave up 2 bases and V 4 bases, and 13 bases lay outside the gene matches. This CDR3 has 18 amino acids. Germline-derived CDR1 and CDR2 are MGHRA and YSYEKL. This CDR3 is CASSPHDGWGQAYNEQFF. Here the CDR3 DNA reads TGCGCCAGCAGCCCGCATGACGGATGGGGACAGGCCTACAATGAGCAGTTCTTC.

This clonotype was counted ten times or more. The chain uses TRBV20-1 and TRBJ1-4; unclear D gene. Trimming stripped 1 base from V and 0 bases from J, with 12 bases between. Germline loops: CDR1 DFQATT, CDR2 SNEGSKA (reference sequence). This CDR3 spans 16 amino acids. The CDR3 loop is CSARVGRSATNEKLFF. The CDR3 DNA is TGCAGTGCTAGAGTTGGACGGTCGGCAACTAATGAAAAACTGTTTTTT.

Regarding this clonotype: At one boundary the junction diverges from the germline segment, which might be a read error. The V call is TRBV28, the J call TRBJ2-1, with 7 bases lining up with TRBD2. The CDR3 has 15 residues. Germline assignment: CDR1 MDHEN and CDR2 SYDVKM. DNA for the CDR3: TGTGCCGGCAGTGTACGCGGGAGCTCCTACAATGAGCAGTTCTTC. This translates into CAGSVRGSSYNEQFF.

The chain is built from TRBV5-3 and TRBJ2-3; the D gene is possibly TRBD1 (6 bases). TRBV5-3 is filed as an ORF, its function uncertain. The V end lost 8 bases, the J end lost 0 bases, and 16 bases lay between the germline ends. This CDR3 is 15 amino acids long. As DNA, the CDR3 is TGTGCCAGCATCCCCTCAGGGGCGAGCACAGATACGCAGTATTTT. Its translation is CASIPSGASTDTQYF.

A remark on this clonotype: A much larger clone lies a single base off, so this may be a read error. V is TRBV7-9 and J is TRBJ2-7, with 9 bases fitting TRBD1. The germline gives CDR1 SEHNR, CDR2 FQNEAQ (reference sequence). This CDR3 has 13 amino acids. CDR3 protein: CASSGRTGDEQCF. CDR3 nucleotides: TGTGCCAGCAGCGGGCGGACAGGGGACGAGCAGTGCTTC.

This clonotype was seen ten or more times. This chain connects TRBV2 to TRBJ1-5; D ambiguous. V lost 3 bases, J lost 9 bases, and 6 bases lay in between. Looked up from germline, CDR1 is SNHLY and CDR2 is FYNNEI. This CDR3 contains 11 residues. This chain's CDR3 is CASSDRGPQHF. The CDR3 DNA reads TGTGCCAGCAGTGATCGGGGGCCCCAGCATTTT. The full variable domain, its missing parts supplied by reference TRBV2 and TRBJ1-5, is EPEVTQTPSHQVTQMGQEVILRCVPISNHLYFYWYRQILGQKVEFLVSFYNNEISEKSEIFDDQFSVERPDGSNFTLKIRSTKLEDSAMYFCASSDRGPQHFGDGTRLSIL.

V usage is TRBV6-2 or TRBV6-3 and J usage is TRBJ2-7; the D is unclear. The CDR3 loop spans 15 amino acids. The V gene's germline CDR1 is MNHEY and CDR2 SVGEGT. Trimming stripped 2 bases from V and 2 bases from J, with 13 bases between. CDR3 in DNA: TGTGCCAGCAGTTACGGACCATCCGCCCCCTACGAGCAGTACTTC. This translates into CASSYGPSAPYEQYF.

The rearrangement uses TRBV20-1 and TRBJ2-1; 7 bases align to TRBD2. The CDR3 runs to 16 residues. The germline V gene encodes CDR1 DFQATT and CDR2 SNEGSKA (reference sequence). Unmatched junction bases numbered 6, after V lost 0 bases and J lost 1 base. The CDR3 reads CSARDPLAASYNEQFF. The CDR3 DNA follows: TGCAGTGCTAGAGATCCCCTAGCGGCATCCTACAATGAGCAGTTCTTC.

This clonotype occurred many times. The rearrangement uses TRBV7-9 and TRBJ2-7; possible D gene TRBD1, 5 bases. The CDR3 runs 12 residues. Trimming took 6 bases from V and 6 from J, leaving 12 bases between them. The germline gives CDR1 SEHNR, CDR2 FQNEAQ (reference sequence). The CDR3 DNA reads TGTGCCAGCAGGGACACCCGTCGCGAGCAGTACTTC. The encoded protein is CASRDTRREQYF.

The chain couples TRBV20-1 to TRBJ2-7; D is perhaps TRBD1 (5 bases). The CDR3 runs to 17 residues. Germline V lookup: CDR1 DFQATT, CDR2 SNEGSKA (reference sequence). Trimming took off 0 bases at V and 5 bases at J, with 23 bases between the two ends. CDR3 sequence (DNA): TGCAGTGCTAGAGATCAAGGAAGGGGTAACAAGTTCAACGAGCAGTACTTC. As protein: CSARDQGRGNKFNEQYF.

This clonotype showed up just a few times. The CDR3 is CASRPPGHPETQYF. CDR3 bases: TGTGCCAGCAGACCTCCGGGACACCCGGAGACCCAGTACTTC. This chain uses TRBV6-2 or TRBV6-3 with TRBJ2-5, with D maybe TRBD1 (6 bases). CDR3 length equals 14 residues. Germline lookup yields CDR1 MNHEY and CDR2 SVGEGT. V dropped 6 bases and J dropped 5 bases, with 16 bases sitting between them.

This clonotype was picked up many times. The V and J genes are TRBV6-5 and TRBJ2-5; D may be TRBD2 (7 bases). V was clipped by 6 bases and J by 2 bases, with 13 bases between them. This CDR3 comprises 14 residues. Germline CDR1 reads MNHEY; CDR2 reads SVGAGI. CDR3 sequence: CASSRTRGQETQYF. DNA of the CDR3: TGTGCCAGCAGCCGGACTAGGGGGCAAGAGACCCAGTACTTC.

Turning to this clonotype: This may come from a read error, since a much larger clone is one base off. The chain combines TRBV6-1 with TRBJ2-4, with D uncertain. The CDR3 extends over 13 amino acids. Germline CDR1 is MNHNS and CDR2 is SASEGT. This CDR3 reads CASSLVAKDIQYF. CDR3 DNA sequence: TGTGCCAGCTCGTTAGTAGCCAAAGACATTCAGTACTTC.

The rearrangement links TRBV9 to TRBJ2-5; D remains ambiguous. The CDR3 is 16 amino acids. Germline CDR1 is SGDLS and CDR2 is YYNGEE. V gave up 0 bases and J gave up 3 bases, with 15 bases separating them. CDR3 sequence: CASSVVGFDPEETQYF. The CDR3 DNA reads as TGTGCCAGCAGCGTAGTAGGGTTTGATCCAGAAGAGACCCAGTACTTC.

This clonotype came up a few times. This chain uses TRBV12-3 or TRBV12-4 with TRBJ1-3, with D hard to call. Trimming shortened V by 11 bases and J by 2 bases, and 10 bases separated the two germline ends. This CDR3 comprises 12 residues. CDR3 bases: TGTGCCGTTCTCTGGACTGGAAACACCATATATTTT. Translated: CAVLWTGNTIYF.

With regard to this clonotype: The junction departs from germline at one end; a sequencing error may be responsible. The V gene is TRBV19, the J gene TRBJ2-2, with a tentative D call TRBD1 (6 bases). Germline V gene data show CDR1 as LNHDA and CDR2 as SQIVND (reference sequence). This CDR3 has 16 amino acids. DNA for the CDR3: TGTGCCAGTAGTAATTCCGGGACAAGACTCACCAGGGAGCTGTTTTTT. Its protein is CASSNSGTRLTRELFF.

This clonotype was seen ten or more times. The chain couples TRBV12-3 or TRBV12-4 to TRBJ1-1; tentatively, D is TRBD1 (6 bases). Trimming cost V 3 bases and J 5 bases, with 13 bases left between them. This CDR3 has 14 residues. CDR3 loop: CASSFLQGGTEAFF. The DNA for the CDR3 is TGTGCCAGCAGTTTTTTACAGGGTGGAACTGAAGCTTTCTTT.

This clonotype was seen ten or more times. The chain joins TRBV12-3 or TRBV12-4 to TRBJ1-1; D possibly corresponds to TRBD1 (5 bases). Trimming stripped 3 bases from V and 0 bases from J, with 8 bases between. The CDR3 has 14 amino acids. CDR3 bases: TGTGCCAGCAGTTTTTCAGGGATGAACACTGAAGCTTTCTTT. Protein: CASSFSGMNTEAFF.